These T cell receptor beta chains were read from a single sample in a study of shared clonotypes between healthy human individuals. The assay was immunoSEQ multiplex PCR, and TCRdb's table has in-frame clones only and misses some. The profile shows a few million clones, around 95% of them singletons. Material: naive CD4+ T cells sorted from blood. The receptors were gathered from a man between 18 and 29 years old in good health. The CDR3 runs from the conserved cysteine through the conserved F or W. A D gene is named only where the DNA matches it firmly. Clone size is stated in some rows and not others, as once, few, many or a class when expanded.

clone_size d_call j_call v_call cdr3_aa cdr3_nt
once NA TRBJ2-2 TRBV7-6 CASSFGLGGTGELFF TGTGCCAGCAGCTTTGGCCTAGGAGGGACCGGGGAGCTGTTTTTT
NA NA TRBJ2-7 TRBV7-2 CASSQSMLTYEQYF TGTGCCAGCAGCCAGAGTATGCTCACCTACGAGCAGTACTTC
NA NA TRBJ2-3 TRBV5-1 CASSLEANSDTQYF TGCGCCAGCAGCTTGGAGGCGAATTCAGATACGCAGTATTTT
NA NA TRBJ1-1 TRBV10-3 CAISETDMNTEAFF TGTGCCATCAGTGAGACAGACATGAACACTGAAGCTTTCTTT
once NA TRBJ1-5 TRBV2 CASSEAGGARNQPQHF TGTGCCAGCAGTGAAGCGGGGGGGGCGCGAAATCAGCCCCAGCATTTT
NA TRBD1 TRBJ2-5 TRBV30 CAWTGTALETQYF TGTGCCTGGACCGGGACAGCCCTTGAGACCCAGTACTTC
NA TRBD2 TRBJ2-2 TRBV7-6 CASSSLAGTNTGELFF TGTGCCAGCAGCTCTCTAGCGGGAACCAACACCGGGGAGCTGTTTTTT
NA TRBD1 TRBJ1-5 TRBV28 CASSGTGHQPQHF TGTGCCAGTTCCGGGACAGGGCATCAGCCCCAGCATTTT
NA NA TRBJ2-4 TRBV30 CAWRGQALGIQYF TGTGCCTGGAGAGGGCAGGCTCTGGGCATTCAGTACTTC
NA NA TRBJ2-4 TRBV29-1 CSVTRGLAKNIQYF TGCAGCGTTACCCGGGGGCTGGCCAAAAACATTCAGTACTTC
NA TRBD2 TRBJ2-1 TRBV10-2 CASRASGHNEQFF TGCGCCAGCAGGGCTAGCGGCCACAATGAGCAGTTCTTC
NA NA TRBJ1-2 TRBV6-6 CASSYSQGAGGYTF TGTGCCAGCAGTTACTCCCAGGGAGCGGGGGGCTACACCTTC
few NA TRBJ1-2 TRBV2 CASSHRNYGYTF TGTGCCAGCAGCCACAGGAACTATGGCTACACCTTC
NA TRBD2 TRBJ2-2 TRBV5-1 CASSLAGLAGGELFF TGCGCCAGCAGCTTGGCCGGACTAGCTGGCGGGGAGCTGTTTTTT
NA TRBD1 TRBJ2-3 TRBV11-3 CASSIGQGFLTDTQYF TGTGCCAGCAGCATTGGACAGGGGTTCCTCACAGATACGCAGTATTTT
once NA TRBJ2-2 TRBV7-9 CASSRRSASGDSGELFF TGTGCCAGCAGCCGTCGATCGGCGTCCGGCGACTCCGGGGAGCTGTTTTTT
NA TRBD1 TRBJ2-3 TRBV9 CASSSGTVKPSTDTQYF TGTGCCAGCAGCTCAGGGACAGTAAAGCCTAGCACAGATACGCAGTATTTT
NA NA TRBJ1-2 TRBV7-9 CASSLTIGGHGYTF TGTGCCAGCAGCTTAACTATCGGGGGCCATGGCTACACCTTC
NA NA TRBJ2-7 TRBV28 CASSYIEQYF TGTGCCAGCAGCTATATCGAGCAGTACTTC
NA TRBD2 TRBJ2-5 TRBV7-7 CASSLGGAGGQETQYF TGTGCTAGCAGCTTGGGTGGAGCGGGGGGCCAAGAGACCCAGTACTTC
NA TRBD2 TRBJ2-7 TRBV5-4 CASSSPIAGGGYEQYF TGTGCCAGCAGCTCCCCAATAGCGGGGGGCGGGTACGAGCAGTACTTC
NA TRBD1 TRBJ2-7 TRBV5-1 CASSPRQGTYEQYF TGCGCCAGCAGCCCAAGACAGGGAACCTACGAGCAGTACTTC
NA NA TRBJ1-1 TRBV19 CASSSALLSMNTEAFF TGTGCCAGTAGTTCGGCACTACTTTCCATGAACACTGAAGCTTTCTTT
NA TRBD1 TRBJ2-1 TRBV6-1 CASTPTGFHNEQFF TGTGCCAGCACGCCGACAGGGTTCCACAATGAGCAGTTCTTC
NA NA TRBJ1-2 TRBV2 CASTPTAGRAGSYGYTF TGTGCCAGCACACCAACTGCGGGTCGGGCAGGGTCCTATGGCTACACCTTC
NA TRBD1 TRBJ1-5 TRBV2 CASFPGQGSQPQHF TGTGCCAGCTTTCCGGGACAGGGCAGTCAGCCCCAGCATTTT
once NA TRBJ1-5 TRBV29-1 CSGFGRTDQPQHF TGCAGCGGCTTCGGACGCACCGATCAGCCCCAGCATTTT
once TRBD1 TRBJ1-3 TRBV11-2 CASSLSQGGGNTIYF TGTGCCAGCAGCTTATCGCAGGGGGGCGGAAACACCATATATTTT
NA NA TRBJ1-4 TRBV9 CASSVATGKSEKLFF TGTGCCAGCAGCGTAGCTACAGGGAAGAGCGAAAAACTGTTTTTT
NA TRBD1 TRBJ2-7 TRBV9 CASSAPPRTGTRRYEQYF TGTGCCAGCAGCGCGCCCCCTCGGACAGGGACCCGTAGGTACGAGCAGTACTTC
NA NA TRBJ1-4 TRBV6-1 CASSSTGKLFF TGTGCCAGCAGCTCGACAGGAAAACTGTTTTTT
NA NA TRBJ1-1 TRBV10-3 CASTLGGQNTEAFF TGTGCCAGCACCCTCGGGGGGCAAAACACTGAAGCTTTCTTT
NA NA TRBJ2-7 TRBV7-2 CASSLVGVTYEQYF TGTGCCAGCAGCTTAGTTGGCGTCACCTACGAGCAGTACTTC
once TRBD1 TRBJ2-7 TRBV19 CASSGQGANEQYF TGTGCCAGTTCGGGACAGGGGGCTAACGAGCAGTACTTC
NA TRBD2 TRBJ2-7 TRBV7-2 CASSLETGGRYEQYF TGTGCCAGCAGCTTAGAGACGGGAGGGCGGTACGAGCAGTACTTC
NA TRBD1 TRBJ1-6 TRBV15 CATSSIRTGKSPLHF TGTGCCACCAGCTCTATTAGGACAGGGAAATCACCCCTCCACTTT
NA NA TRBJ2-7 TRBV11-2 CASSSNTRKMEQYF TGTGCCAGCAGCTCGAATACACGGAAGATGGAGCAGTACTTC
NA TRBD1 TRBJ2-7 TRBV5-1 CASSLGDRVTSYEQYF TGCGCCAGCAGCTTGGGGGACAGGGTAACATCCTACGAGCAGTACTTC
NA NA TRBJ2-1 TRBV5-1 CASSFSGVIYNEQFF TGCGCCAGCAGCTTTTCGGGAGTAATCTACAATGAGCAGTTCTTC
NA NA TRBJ2-7 TRBV13 CASSSRLWGDEQYF TGTGCCAGCAGCTCACGACTATGGGGAGACGAGCAGTACTTC
NA NA TRBJ2-7 TRBV6-1 CASRGLTSSYEQYF TGTGCCAGCAGGGGACTTACAAGCTCCTACGAGCAGTACTTC
once NA TRBJ1-1 TRBV5-4 CASSWGDTEAFF TGTGCCAGCAGTTGGGGTGACACTGAAGCTTTCTTT
NA NA TRBJ2-7 TRBV4-1 CASSRYSSSSYEQYF TGCGCCAGCAGCCGATATAGCAGTAGCTCCTACGAGCAGTACTTC
NA NA TRBJ2-1 TRBV29-1 CSVEQNRAVVNEQFF TGCAGCGTTGAACAAAACCGGGCCGTCGTCAATGAGCAGTTCTTC
NA NA TRBJ2-2 TRBV2 CASSEGAPSFGELFF TGTGCCAGCAGTGAAGGGGCACCTTCCTTCGGGGAGCTGTTTTTT
NA NA TRBJ1-5 TRBV7-3 CASSPVQVSNQPQHF TGTGCCAGCAGCCCAGTTCAGGTTAGCAATCAGCCCCAGCATTTT
NA TRBD2 TRBJ2-2 TRBV11-2 CASGQREIFSGELFF TGTGCCAGCGGTCAGCGGGAGATATTTTCCGGGGAGCTGTTTTTT
NA NA TRBJ1-2 TRBV2 CASTALFSGRGDYGYTF TGTGCCAGCACCGCTCTATTCTCAGGACGAGGGGACTATGGCTACACCTTC
NA NA TRBJ2-7 TRBV5-4 CASSSDSFYEQYF TGTGCCAGCAGCTCGGACAGTTTCTACGAGCAGTACTTC
NA TRBD1 TRBJ2-2 TRBV5-4 CASRRGQGDTGELFF TGTGCCAGCAGGCGAGGACAGGGGGACACCGGGGAGCTGTTTTTT
few NA TRBJ1-2 TRBV4-3 CASSQDSYGYTF TGCGCCAGCAGCCAAGATAGTTATGGCTACACCTTC
NA NA TRBJ1-2 TRBV6-1 CASSEVRQPGEGYTF TGTGCCAGCAGTGAGGTCCGACAGCCCGGGGAGGGCTACACCTTC
NA NA TRBJ2-7 TRBV7-8 CASSLGGAESYEQYF TGTGCCAGCAGCTTAGGGGGGGCAGAATCCTACGAGCAGTACTTC
NA NA TRBJ2-3 TRBV29-1 CSVEDSFTDTQYF TGCAGCGTTGAGGACAGCTTCACAGATACGCAGTATTTT